These 30 T cell receptor beta chains share one sample of origin, sequenced in a study of CD8 T cells in Susac syndrome. Random hexamers were used to reverse transcribe about 0.45 to 1 ug of RNA. MiXCR, applied by TCRdb to the immunoSEQ multiplex PCR reads, yields one record per CDR3 protein. The sample holds some 80,000 distinct CDR3 sequences; about 94% are singletons and the top ten take around 0.25%. Sequenced input: CD8+ T cells from PBMCs. The receptor source for this set is a human donor in good health.

The V call is TRBV28, the J call TRBJ1-1; maybe TRBD1 (6 bases). Germline CDR1 and CDR2: MDHEN and SYDVKM. The germline V and J ends were trimmed by 8 bases and 0 bases, with 13 bases remaining between them. The CDR3 is made up of 14 amino acids. Here the CDR3 reads CASGPGALNTEAFF. As DNA, the CDR3 is TGTGCCAGCGGGCCAGGGGCGCTGAACACTGAAGCTTTCTTT.

CDR3 loop: CASRTQSEQYF. In DNA form, the CDR3 reads TGTGCCAGCAGAACCCAGAGCGAGCAGTACTTC. The rearrangement joins TRBV12-3 or TRBV12-4 to TRBJ2-7, with D unresolved. The ends were cut back, 6 bases at V and 6 bases at J, with 9 bases in the middle. CDR3 size: 11 residues.

This chain joins TRBV29-1 and TRBJ2-1, with D uncertain. CDR3 length: 12 amino acids. In germline, CDR1 is SQVTM, CDR2 ANQGSEA. V was trimmed by 0 bases and J by 9 bases, leaving 9 bases between them. The CDR3 spells CSVEDFPPEQFF. The CDR3 DNA reads TGCAGCGTTGAAGATTTTCCACCTGAGCAGTTCTTC.

V and J are TRBV4-2 and TRBJ1-1; D not resolved. Germline CDR1 and CDR2: LGHNA and YNFKEQ. Trimming took off 1 base at V and 5 bases at J, with 14 bases between the two ends. The CDR3 extends over 15 amino acids. CDR3 loop: CASSQVGVLGTEAFF. The CDR3 nucleotides are TGTGCCAGCAGCCAAGTCGGGGTATTGGGGACTGAAGCTTTCTTT.

The CDR3 DNA reads as TGTGCCAGCAGCTTCCCATTGAACACTGAAGCTTTCTTT. As protein: CASSFPLNTEAFF. The V gene is TRBV7-9, the J gene TRBJ1-1; D unclear. The CDR3 totals 13 residues. CDR1 and CDR2 (germline): SEHNR, FQNEAQ (reference sequence). The V end was cut by 3 bases, the J end by 0 bases, with 5 bases between. The full variable domain, with the rest looked up from reference TRBV7-9 and TRBJ1-1, is DTGVSQNPRHKITKRGQNVTFRCDPISEHNRLYWYRQTLGQGPEFLTYFQNEAQLEKSRLLSDRFSAERPKGSFSTLEIQRTEQGDSAMYLCASSFPLNTEAFFGQGTRLTVV.

This chain links TRBV6-6 with TRBJ1-5; D possibly corresponds to TRBD1 (5 bases). The CDR3 runs to 15 residues. Germline CDR1 is MNHNY and CDR2 is SVGAGI (reference sequence). V was cut by 7 bases and J by 0 bases, with 13 bases left in between. In DNA, the CDR3 is TGTGCCAGCATTTCGGGGGGTCCTAGCAATCAGCCCCAGCATTTT. The encoded protein is CASISGGPSNQPQHF.

The chain combines TRBV9 with TRBJ2-3; 11 nucleotides line up with TRBD2. The CDR3 has 15 residues. The germline gives CDR1 SGDLS, CDR2 YYNGEE. V was pared by 0 bases and J by 7 bases, with 4 bases of the junction left unmatched. CDR3 sequence reads: CASSVGLAGGYTQYF. The CDR3 bases are TGTGCCAGCAGCGTAGGGCTAGCGGGGGGCTATACGCAGTATTTT.

The chain employs TRBV7-9 and TRBJ1-1; TRBD1 is a possible D gene (5 bases). This CDR3 contains 15 residues. Trimming took 1 base from V and 3 from J, leaving 12 bases between them. The germline CDR1 and CDR2 sequences are SEHNR and FQNEAQ (reference sequence). In DNA form, the CDR3 reads TGTGCCAGCAGCTTAGTCCGACAGAGGGACACTGAAGCTTTCTTT. The encoded protein is CASSLVRQRDTEAFF.

The chain has TRBV28 and TRBJ2-7; D gene ambiguous. V was clipped by 1 base and J by 2 bases, with 9 bases between them. The CDR3 runs to 14 residues. Germline values: CDR1 MDHEN, CDR2 SYDVKM. This chain's CDR3 is CASSLSYSTYEQYF. DNA for the CDR3: TGTGCCAGCAGTTTATCGTACAGCACCTACGAGCAGTACTTC.

J is TRBJ2-1 and V is TRBV11-2, with a weak D call TRBD2 (6 bases). This CDR3 spans 13 amino acids. With 3 bases removed from V and 6 bases from J, the gap between germline ends came to 9 bases. Germline values: CDR1 SGHAT, CDR2 FQNNGV. The CDR3 sequence is CASSFGTVNEQFF. The CDR3 region has the DNA TGTGCCAGCAGCTTCGGGACTGTCAATGAGCAGTTCTTC.

The V and J genes are TRBV7-8 and TRBJ2-1; 9 nucleotides agree with TRBD2. The CDR3 is 16 amino acids. Germline CDR1 and CDR2: SGHVS and FQNEAQ. The junction had 8 bases not matched to a gene; V was cut back by 1 base and J by 7 bases. As DNA, the CDR3 is TGTGCCAGCAGCTTAGGGCGGGAGGGTTTGAGGAATGAGCAGTTCTTC. Amino acids: CASSLGREGLRNEQFF. Full variable domain (missing parts from reference TRBV7-8 and TRBJ2-1): GAGVSQSPRYKVAKRGQDVALRCDPISGHVSLFWYQQALGQGPEFLTYFQNEAQLDKSGLPSDRFFAERPEGSVSTLKIQRTQQEDSAVYLCASSLGREGLRNEQFFGPGTRLTVL.

On this clonotype: The germline gene is not matched at one end of the junction; a read error may be the cause. The chain couples TRBV7-7 to TRBJ2-5; TRBD1 might be the D (6 bases). Per germline, CDR1 SSHAT and CDR2 FNYEAQ (reference sequence). The CDR3 length is 15 residues. The CDR3 sequence is CASSRQVSPQETQYF. In DNA form, the CDR3 reads TGTGCTAGCAGCCGACAGGTTAGCCCTCAAGAGACCCAGTACTTC.

The rearrangement links TRBV20-1 to TRBJ2-7; 11 bases map to TRBD1. Per germline, CDR1 DFQATT and CDR2 SNEGSKA (reference sequence). The V and J ends lost 4 bases and 0 bases, in that order; junction bases with no gene match: 2. CDR3 size: 14 residues. The CDR3 protein is CSATDRGRSYEQYV. In DNA, the CDR3 is TGCAGTGCTACGGACAGGGGGCGCTCCTACGAGCAGTACGTC.

CDR3 in amino acids: CASSQGTGRPEAFF. The CDR3 coding sequence is TGCGCCAGCAGCCAAGGGACAGGGAGGCCTGAAGCTTTCTTT. The chain uses TRBV4-1 and TRBJ1-1, with 8 bases identical to TRBD1. This CDR3 contains 14 residues. The germline V gene encodes CDR1 MGHRA and CDR2 YSYEKL. Germline trimming cut 1 base from V and 6 bases from J; bases unmatched to any gene: 4.

A single count supports this clonotype. The chain couples TRBV29-1 to TRBJ2-1; 7 positions match TRBD1. The CDR3 consists of 17 residues. Per germline, CDR1 SQVTM and CDR2 ANQGSEA. With V trimmed by 1 base and J by 2 bases, 11 bases remained unmatched. The DNA of the CDR3 is TGCAGCGTTGAAGCCCGCCGACAGGGTAACCCCTACAATGAGCAGTTCTTC. Translated, it gives CSVEARRQGNPYNEQFF.

The V gene is TRBV7-2, the J gene TRBJ1-1; no firm D call. The CDR3 has 12 residues. The V end was cut by 4 bases, the J end by 6 bases, with 9 bases between. CDR1 and CDR2 from the germline V gene are SGHTA and FQGNSA. This CDR3 reads CASSSGRPEAFF. DNA of the CDR3: TGTGCCAGCAGCTCTGGACGGCCTGAAGCTTTCTTT.

CDR3 in DNA: TGTGCCAGCAGCGCTACCAGCGGGAGCGGAGAGACCCAGTACTTC. Protein: CASSATSGSGETQYF. The gene calls are TRBV9 and TRBJ2-5; TRBD2 aligns across 8 bases. There are 15 residues in the CDR3. The germline CDR1 and CDR2 sequences are SGDLS and YYNGEE. The trim removed 3 bases at V and 4 bases at J, leaving 8 bases unmatched.

The chain joins TRBV2 to TRBJ2-1, with D perhaps given as TRBD1 or TRBD2 (6 bases each). This CDR3 is built from 16 residues. The V end was cut by 3 bases, the J end by 0 bases, with 12 bases between. CDR1 SNHLY and CDR2 FYNNEI come from the germline V gene. CDR3 sequence: CASSDGGGSSYNEQFF. CDR3 in DNA: TGTGCCAGCAGTGATGGAGGGGGGAGCTCCTACAATGAGCAGTTCTTC.

This chain uses TRBV29-1 with TRBJ2-7; possible D gene TRBD2, 6 bases. Trimming removed 6 bases from V and 7 bases from J, with 22 bases in between. Germline CDR1 reads SQVTM; CDR2 reads ANQGSEA. This CDR3 has 14 residues. CDR3 coding DNA: TGCAGCGTGGGAGGCAGCTCTCGTGGGAGTGAGCAGTACTTC. Translation gives CSVGGSSRGSEQYF.

CDR3 loop: CATSREIDSSYGYTF. As DNA, the CDR3 is TGTGCCACCAGCAGAGAGATCGACAGTTCCTATGGCTACACCTTC. The chain couples TRBV15 to TRBJ1-2; D might be TRBD1 (5 bases). Germline loops: CDR1 LNHNV, CDR2 YYDKDF (reference sequence). CDR3 size: 15 residues. Trimming removed 0 bases from V and 4 bases from J, with 12 bases in between.

The chain joins TRBV20-1 to TRBJ2-3; 8 nucleotides match TRBD1. The germline CDR1 and CDR2 sequences are DFQATT and SNEGSKA (reference sequence). Trimming at V came to 6 bases and at J to 5 bases, leaving 7 bases not matched to a gene. The CDR3 is 13 amino acids. CDR3 sequence: CSAPRGRRDTQYF. The CDR3 DNA reads as TGCAGTGCCCCCAGGGGGCGGAGAGATACGCAGTATTTT.

V gene TRBV12-3 or TRBV12-4 combines with J gene TRBJ1-5; D possibly corresponds to TRBD1 (6 bases). Deletions cut 8 bases from V and 1 base from J, with 12 bases between. The CDR3 is 14 amino acids. In DNA form, the CDR3 reads TGTGCCAGCTGCTGGGGGGCCAGCAATCAGCCCCAGCATTTT. Translating gives CASCWGASNQPQHF.

CDR3 sequence reads: CATSARGQGGEQYV. The CDR3 coding sequence is TGTGCCACCAGCGCCAGAGGGCAGGGGGGCGAGCAGTACGTC. V gene TRBV15 combines with J gene TRBJ2-7; a possible D gene is TRBD1 (7 bases). The CDR3 is 14 residues long. Trimming took 5 bases from V and 6 from J, leaving 17 bases between them. Germline CDR1 and CDR2: LNHNV and YYDKDF (reference sequence).

The CDR3 spells CSASLHPNQPQHF. Here the CDR3 DNA reads TGCAGTGCTAGCCTACACCCGAATCAGCCCCAGCATTTT. The rearrangement joins TRBV20-1 to TRBJ1-5; D is uncertain. V was trimmed by 3 bases and J by 4 bases, leaving 10 bases between them. This CDR3 contains 13 residues. Germline CDR1 reads DFQATT; CDR2 reads SNEGSKA (reference sequence).

CDR3 residues: CASSALGGQSSYNEQFF. The CDR3, as DNA: TGTGCCAGCAGTGCGCTCGGGGGACAGAGCTCCTACAATGAGCAGTTCTTC. V is TRBV6-1 and J is TRBJ2-1; TRBD1 might be the D (7 bases). Germline V gene data show CDR1 as MNHNS and CDR2 as SASEGT. This CDR3 has 17 amino acids. V was trimmed by 4 bases and J by 0 bases, leaving 16 bases between them.

This clonotype was detected only a few times. The chain combines TRBV4-1 with TRBJ2-7; 10 bases are shared with TRBD1. This CDR3 has 14 amino acids. Losses at the gene ends were 4 bases for V and 5 bases for J; bases not matched to a gene: 5. Germline CDR1 is MGHRA and CDR2 is YSYEKL. The CDR3 here is CASSPGQGFHEQYV. Here the CDR3 DNA reads TGCGCCAGCAGCCCGGGACAGGGGTTCCACGAGCAGTACGTC.

Here the CDR3 DNA reads TGTGCCACCAGTGATTTTAGGGACAGAAATACGCAGTATTTT. Translation: CATSDFRDRNTQYF. The chain couples TRBV24-1 to TRBJ2-3, with 7 bases identical to TRBD1. Germline CDR1 is KGHDR and CDR2 is SFDVKD. This CDR3 spans 14 amino acids. V shed 1 base, J shed 7 bases, and the junction held 4 bases outside the gene matches.

The chain uses TRBV29-1 and TRBJ1-2, with TRBD1 matching over 12 bases. Germline assignment: CDR1 SQVTM and CDR2 ANQGSEA. The CDR3 contains 18 residues. V lost 0 bases, J lost 2 bases, and 10 bases stayed unmatched. CDR3 amino acids: CSVEDRIRDRGLNYGYTF. Written as DNA, the CDR3 is TGCAGCGTTGAAGATCGAATAAGGGACAGGGGGCTCAACTATGGCTACACCTTC. The full variable domain, in which reference TRBV29-1 and TRBJ1-2 provide the parts outside the CDR3, is SAVISQKPSRDICQRGTSLTIQCQVDSQVTMMFWYRQQPGQSLTLIATANQGSEATYESGFVIDKFPISRPNLTFSTLTVSNMSPEDSSIYLCSVEDRIRDRGLNYGYTFGSGTRLTVV.

The chain combines TRBV29-1 with TRBJ2-7; D remains unclear. The CDR3 is made up of 14 amino acids. Germline V gene lookup returns CDR1 SQVTM and CDR2 ANQGSEA. Trimming cost V 3 bases and J 0 bases, with 12 bases left between them. CDR3 nucleotide sequence: TGCAGCGTTGACGAGTTTGGAAGCTCCTACGAGCAGTACTTC. It translates to CSVDEFGSSYEQYF.

This chain joins TRBV7-9 and TRBJ2-7, with TRBD1 matching 7 bases. V lost 7 bases, J lost 6 bases, and 12 bases stayed unmatched. This CDR3 is built from 14 residues. Germline V gives CDR1 SEHNR, CDR2 FQNEAQ (reference sequence). CDR3 region: CASTLSPAGGEQYV. CDR3 DNA: TGTGCCAGCACCCTTAGCCCTGCAGGGGGCGAGCAGTACGTC.